Included here is one T cell receptor (beta chain) sequence, with context. This record comes from a study of control samples from healthy donors and cancer patients. Libraries were prepared by immunoSEQ multiplex PCR; TCRdb keeps only in-frame clonotypes and omits some of them. The data contain around 150,000 clones, roughly 94% of them singletons. Germline-derived CDR1 and CDR2 are SGDLS and YYNGEE. This CDR3 is built from 13 residues. V was clipped by 0 bases and J by 3 bases, with 7 bases between them. The sequence was collected from a man aged 55 to 69 with colorectal cancer. The specimen sequenced was PBMCs. The chain uses TRBV9 and TRBJ2-7; the D call may be TRBD1 or TRBD2 (5 bases each). As DNA, the CDR3 is TGTGCCAGCAGCGTAGATGGGGGCTACGAGCAGTACTTC. Amino acid sequence: CASSVDGGYEQYF.